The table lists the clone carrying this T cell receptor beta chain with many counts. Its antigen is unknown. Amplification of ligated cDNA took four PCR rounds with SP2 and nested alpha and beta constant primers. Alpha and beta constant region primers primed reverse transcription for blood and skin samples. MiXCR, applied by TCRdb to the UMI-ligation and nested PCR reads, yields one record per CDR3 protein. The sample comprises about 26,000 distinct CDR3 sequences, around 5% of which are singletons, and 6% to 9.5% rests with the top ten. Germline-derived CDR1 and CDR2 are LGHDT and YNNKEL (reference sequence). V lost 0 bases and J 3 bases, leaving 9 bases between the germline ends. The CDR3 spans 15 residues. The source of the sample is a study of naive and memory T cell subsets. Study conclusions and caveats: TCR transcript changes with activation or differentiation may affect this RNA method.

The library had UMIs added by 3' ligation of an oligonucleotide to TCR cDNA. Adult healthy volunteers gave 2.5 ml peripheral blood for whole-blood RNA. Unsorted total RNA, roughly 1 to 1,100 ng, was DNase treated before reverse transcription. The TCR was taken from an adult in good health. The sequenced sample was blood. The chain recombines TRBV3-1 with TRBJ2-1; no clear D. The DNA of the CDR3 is TGTGCCAGCAGCCAAGATGGCGCAGTCTACAATGAGCAGTTCTTC. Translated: CASSQDGAVYNEQFF.